This T cell receptor beta chain was identified during a study of cytomegalovirus exposure and HLA in healthy donors. Overall study results and limits: Accurate prediction of HLA-A and HLA-B alleles (for most subjects) was reportedly achieved from TCR beta sequences. As immune exposure information, only CMV serostatus was available. Sequencing depth across donors, presence/absence analyses assumed, was roughly uniform. The Asian-associated ancestry cluster reportedly had fewer N-insertions than the approximately 670-donor mean in a later analysis.

In regard to this clone: The antigen remains undetermined.

PCR used 60 Vbeta primers and 13 Jbeta primers. Profiling relied on immunoSEQ multiplex PCR, and the TCRdb table lists in-frame clones only, not all of them. The sample shows 85,000 to 90,000 clones, 85% to 90% of them seen only once. Trimming removed 3 bases at V and 5 bases at J, with 10 bases between. Germline CDR1 and CDR2: MDHEN and SYDVKM. This CDR3 region has 14 residues. The sample comprised PBMCs. V and J are TRBV28 and TRBJ1-4; D remains unclear. This clonotype originated in a man aged 18 to 35 in good health and CMV-seronegative. The DNA for the CDR3 is TGTGCCAGCAGTTTCGAGGGCTGGAATGAAAAACTGTTTTTT. Translation gives CASSFEGWNEKLFF.